This T cell receptor beta chain was obtained from a study of CD8 T cells in ankylosing spondylitis (dated by TCRdb to 2017 to 2019). The study in broad terms: The study profiled T cell receptor beta repertoires in healthy donors and ankylosing spondylitis patients to find disease-linked TCR variants. The whole study cohort included 108 healthy donors and some 27 ankylosing spondylitis patients. Samples of peripheral blood were taken, and for ankylosing spondylitis patients, synovial fluid was collected as well.

Study-wide findings and limitations: According to the report, matched synovial fluid samples from ankylosing spondylitis patients were significantly enriched for the disease-linked clones. Some TCR beta motif variants had previously been reported in synovial fluid and blood of reactive arthritis patients, which suggested common disease-initiation mechanisms. A CD8+ phenotype was shown by the disease-linked clones, which were found at relatively low frequencies in peripheral blood. A TCR beta motif made up of under ten highly homologous amino acid variants appeared to be characteristic of blood from ankylosing spondylitis patients.

This clonotype was observed many times. Its cognate antigen has yet to be identified. No base quality values were provided; no much bigger clone lies one nucleotide off. The CDR3 measures 12 amino acids from cysteine to phenylalanine. The only DNA kept is the CDR3, 36 bases in frame from the first base. The CDR1 and CDR2 encoded by the germline V gene are SNHLY and FYNNEI. V was cut back by 7 bases and J by 5 bases, leaving a gap of 11 bases between them. For sequencing, an Illumina HiSeq 2500 was employed. Quantitative 5'-RACE with molecular barcodes was used to prepare TCR beta libraries. In the paper's pipeline: A new computational method, built on a probabilistic model of VDJ rearrangement, was used to identify disease-linked TCR variants. The raw public data were reprocessed by TCRdb itself: fastp quality trimming at Q25, MiXCR clonotype calling, in-frame beta chains only. Merged by CDR3 protein, the rows form single entries marked with the most common genes and DNA. TCRdb's processing, not the study's, gives the V and J calls here. In all, the sample holds about 540,000 distinct CDR3 sequences, and over 9.5% of those were seen once. The biggest ten clones account for 6.8% of the sample.

The sequence is built from TRBV2 and TRBJ1-1; the D segment cannot be called with confidence. Sequences were obtained from blood, either unsorted or a sorted T cell fraction (not recorded which). The sequence came from a male donor with ankylosing spondylitis. In nucleotides, the sequence is TGTGCCAGCAAGGTGTCCGGAACTGAAGCTTTCTTT. The translation is CASKVSGTEAFF.